The entry below gives a single TCR beta chain sequence along with its context. This clonotype came up many times. The antigen it recognizes is unknown. Nothing much larger sits one base from this clone, and base qualities are not available. The record originates from a study of tumor and adjacent non-tumor tissue in lung cancer (dated by TCRdb to 2017 to 2018). Regarding the research as a whole: Patients with adenocarcinoma (approximately twelve), squamous cell carcinoma (2) and small cell lung cancer (1) were included in the cohort. The approximately 15 enrolled patients, of whom 10 were men and 5 were women, were aged about 30 to 80 years and were diagnosed with TNM stage I to III disease. A total of approximately 120,000,000 productive TCRbeta reads were generated by sequencing, corresponding to an average of roughly 4.1 million reads per sample. The study compared bulk TCRbeta repertoires between lung tumor tissue and matched distant non-tumor lung tissue from over twelve lung cancer patients. Over 25 paired specimens, one tumor and one normal lung sample per patient, were profiled by TCRbeta CDR3 sequencing. Overall study outcomes, separate from this receptor: Tumor tissue showed significantly greater TCR diversity (inverse Simpson) than normal lung tissue (about 400 vs 180, P = 0.0075, Mann-Whitney U test). Only about 16 patients were included in the cohort, and the need for larger samples and more detailed clinical data was noted by the authors. The top 100 clones made up a significantly larger cumulative share of the repertoire in normal lung than in tumor tissue. Because peripheral blood was not sequenced, blood TCRbeta repertoires in the lung cancer patients of the study were not examined. TCR diversity was significantly higher in younger patients, and higher tumor TCR diversity was associated with shorter overall and disease-free survival. The methods do not name the sequencing platform or mention unique molecular identifiers.

From cysteine to phenylalanine, the CDR3 is 15 amino acids long. The retained sequence is limited to the CDR3, 45 bases, with the frame set at the first base. The germline V gene yields MDHEN for CDR1 and SYDVKM for CDR2. At the junction V is shortened by 6 bases and J by 4 bases; bases outside the gene matches: 7. RNA was isolated from bulk unsorted tissue, and RNA quality was assessed with a NanoDrop ND-1000 and an Agilent 2100. All donors had newly diagnosed lung cancer, had not received prior chemotherapy, and were admitted for thoracic surgery in China between August and November 2014. Anyone who had undergone radiotherapy or chemotherapy before, or who had another cancer at the same time, was left out of the study. Surgical tissue pieces of about 1-2.3 cm3 were preserved in RNAlater solution and stored at -80 °C until use. Receptors were amplified or captured by multiplex PCR. TCRdb lists the instrument as Illumina HiSeq 2500. Following protocols modified from ARM-PCR, the researchers constructed TCRbeta libraries through three rounds of nested PCR with primers (Table S4). Before sequencing, PCR products of 200-500 bp were excised from the gel and purified with the QIAquick gel extraction kit. The study's processing was this. Reads were cleaned using Trimmomatic, were merged into complete CDR3 sequences using FLASH, and were assigned to V(D)J germline segments using MiTCR. VDJtools was used to compute clonal diversity as the inverse Simpson's index. In-frame sequences lacking a premature stop codon were counted as productive reads. Through fastp at Q25 and MiXCR, TCRdb rebuilt clones from the public reads, retaining in-frame beta chains. For every CDR3 protein sequence, its rows merge into one entry that carries the most common genes and DNA. The V and J calls follow TCRdb's processing rather than the paper's. Present in this sample are about 93,000 distinct CDR3 sequences, roughly 70% of which were seen just once. The ten largest account for roughly 18% of the sample.

The material sequenced was lung tumor tissue. The chain links TRBV28 with TRBJ2-1, with TRBD2 matching 9 junction bases. The TCR comes from a man in his 60s with non-small cell lung cancer. The CDR3 amino acid sequence is: CASRPSGATYNEQFF. At the DNA level, the sequence is TGTGCCAGCAGACCTAGCGGGGCAACGTACAATGAGCAGTTCTTC.